The 15 T cell receptor beta chains in this list originate from one sample, sequenced in a study of T-cell reconstitution after alpha-beta-depleted transplantation in children. Construction of the TCRbeta library involved unique molecular identifiers. Each CDR3 protein is one row after TCRdb ran MiXCR on the PCR reads. The data show 250,000 to 300,000 distinct CDR3 sequences, around 9.6% seen once. The sample consisted of PBMCs from the stem cell graft donor, taken from the stem cell graft. Receptor source: a human donor who donated a stem cell graft to a child with SCID.

This clonotype has just a few counts. The chain carries TRBV9 and TRBJ1-5, with TRBD1 matching over 7 bases. Germline V gene data show CDR1 as SGDLS and CDR2 as YYNGEE. The CDR3 runs to 15 residues. J was trimmed by 3 bases and V by 0 bases; bases with no gene match: 3. In DNA, the CDR3 is TGTGCCAGCAGCGTAGGTGGGACAGTCAATCAGCCCCAGCATTTT. Translation: CASSVGGTVNQPQHF.

This clonotype was observed many times. The CDR3, as DNA: TGTGCCAGCAGTACCGCCACGAGAAATGAGCAGTTCTTC. Its protein is CASSTATRNEQFF. The J gene is TRBJ2-1, the V gene TRBV12-3 or TRBV12-4; no firm D call. This CDR3 is 13 amino acids long. Trimming left V 5 bases short and J 7 bases short, with 12 bases between.

V usage is TRBV11-2 and J usage is TRBJ2-7; TRBD2 agrees at 8 bases. Germline V gene data show CDR1 as SGHAT and CDR2 as FQNNGV. V shed 2 bases and J 1 base; nucleotides not matched to a gene: 4. This CDR3 contains 15 residues. In nucleotides, the CDR3 is TGTGCCAGCAGCTTACTAGCGGGCCAGTCCTACGAGCAGTACTTC. Translation: CASSLLAGQSYEQYF.

This clonotype was observed many times. The chain employs TRBV20-1 and TRBJ1-3, with no clear D. Germline V gives CDR1 DFQATT, CDR2 SNEGSKA (reference sequence). The CDR3 totals 14 residues. V lost 4 bases, J lost 0 bases, and 10 bases lay in between. The CDR3, as DNA: TGCAGTGCTACTCCTTTGACCTCTGGAAACACCATATATTTT. This translates into CSATPLTSGNTIYF.

V and J are TRBV6-6 and TRBJ1-1; the D gene is possibly TRBD1 (6 bases). Germline CDR1 and CDR2: MNHNY and SVGAGI (reference sequence). CDR3 size: 11 residues. Trimming left V 6 bases short and J 6 bases short, with 8 bases between. The CDR3 sequence: CASRAGAEAFF. The CDR3 bases are TGTGCCAGCAGAGCAGGGGCTGAAGCTTTCTTT.

The rearrangement joins TRBV20-1 to TRBJ2-5, with 13 bases matching TRBD2. CDR3 size: 18 residues. Germline V gene sequence: CDR1 DFQATT, CDR2 SNEGSKA (reference sequence). V lost 2 bases, J lost 0 bases, and 9 bases stayed unmatched. CDR3 nucleotide sequence: TGCAGTGCTAGATCCGGGACTAGCGGGGCTCGGTACCAAGAGACCCAGTACTTC. Its protein is CSARSGTSGARYQETQYF.

This clonotype was observed at least ten times. For the CDR3, the DNA is TGCAGCTCCTCGGGCGGGACTAATGAGCAGTTCTTC. This codes for CSSSGGTNEQFF. This chain joins TRBV29-1 and TRBJ2-1; tentatively, D is TRBD2 (6 bases). The V gene's germline CDR1 is SQVTM and CDR2 ANQGSEA. Trimming left V 8 bases short and J 7 bases short, with 15 bases between. This CDR3 comprises 12 residues.

The CDR3 nucleotides read TGTGCCAGCAGCGTAGATCCGGGTAGTTTCGGCACAGATACGCAGTATTTT. Translation: CASSVDPGSFGTDTQYF. V and J are TRBV9 and TRBJ2-3; D call uncertain. Germline CDR1 is SGDLS and CDR2 is YYNGEE. The CDR3 covers 17 residues. Trimming left V 0 bases short and J 1 base short, with 15 bases between.

Only one count was recorded for this clonotype. The chain employs TRBV9 and TRBJ2-7; tentative D call: TRBD2 (6 bases). This CDR3 is built from 14 residues. Looked up from germline, CDR1 is SGDLS and CDR2 is YYNGEE. Trimming shortened V by 1 base and J by 6 bases, and 14 bases separated the two germline ends. The CDR3 sequence: CASSVSSGSPEQYF. The CDR3, as DNA: TGTGCCAGCAGCGTATCGAGCGGGTCCCCCGAGCAGTACTTC.

This clonotype came up a few times. The chain carries TRBV6-1 and TRBJ2-2; the match to TRBD2 covers 7 bases. This CDR3 is 14 amino acids long. Germline trimming cut 6 bases from V and 1 base from J; bases unmatched to any gene: 2. Germline CDR1 is MNHNS and CDR2 is SASEGT. CDR3: CASRGGENTGELFF. CDR3 nucleotide sequence: TGTGCCAGCAGGGGGGGGGAGAACACCGGGGAGCTGTTTTTT.

This sequence joins TRBV7-9 and TRBJ2-1; 11 bases line up with TRBD2. CDR1 and CDR2 (germline): SEHNR, FQNEAQ (reference sequence). This CDR3 comprises 16 residues. The J segment lost 8 bases and the V segment lost 5 bases, leaving 11 bases of the junction unmatched. The CDR3 bases are TGTGCCAGCAGCCTCTATAGCGGGGGGGGCATGGATGAGCAGTTCTTC. It specifies CASSLYSGGGMDEQFF.

J is TRBJ1-6 and V is TRBV12-3 or TRBV12-4; 9 bases map to TRBD1. The length of the CDR3 is 15 residues. Trimming took 2 bases from V and 8 from J; bases not matched to a gene: 4. As DNA, the CDR3 is TGTGCCAGCAGTTTAAGTTGGACAGGGGATTCACCCCTCCACTTT. Encoded protein: CASSLSWTGDSPLHF.

This clonotype was detected a few times. J is TRBJ2-7 and V is TRBV20-1, with a weak D call TRBD2 (6 bases). The CDR3 extends over 15 amino acids. Germline-derived CDR1 and CDR2 are DFQATT and SNEGSKA (reference sequence). Trimming stripped 0 bases from V and 6 bases from J, with 18 bases between. CDR3: CSARDRGGKLGEQYF. The CDR3 coding sequence is TGCAGTGCTAGAGATCGAGGAGGGAAATTAGGCGAGCAGTACTTC.

This clonotype appeared many times. The rearrangement joins TRBV12-3 or TRBV12-4 to TRBJ1-4, with D unclear. V was cut by 3 bases and J by 1 base, with 9 bases left in between. This CDR3 has 15 residues. The chain's CDR3 is CASSLLGGTNEKLFF. CDR3 DNA sequence: TGTGCCAGCAGTTTGTTGGGAGGAACTAATGAAAAACTGTTTTTT.

The chain recombines TRBV7-2 with TRBJ2-4, with D hard to call. Germline lookup yields CDR1 SGHTA and CDR2 FQGNSA. The CDR3 spans 16 residues. V was clipped by 3 bases and J by 6 bases, with 18 bases between them. Written as DNA, the CDR3 is TGTGCCAGCAGCTTCCCCCGGGCAGCACGAATAAACATTCAGTACTTC. Translation gives CASSFPRAARINIQYF. Complete variable domain (other parts from reference TRBV7-2 and TRBJ2-4): GAGVSQSPSNKVTEKGKDVELRCDPISGHTALYWYRQSLGQGLEFLIYFQGNSAPDKSGLPSDRFSAERTGGSVSTLTIQRTQQEDSAVYLCASSFPRAARINIQYFGAGTRLSVL.